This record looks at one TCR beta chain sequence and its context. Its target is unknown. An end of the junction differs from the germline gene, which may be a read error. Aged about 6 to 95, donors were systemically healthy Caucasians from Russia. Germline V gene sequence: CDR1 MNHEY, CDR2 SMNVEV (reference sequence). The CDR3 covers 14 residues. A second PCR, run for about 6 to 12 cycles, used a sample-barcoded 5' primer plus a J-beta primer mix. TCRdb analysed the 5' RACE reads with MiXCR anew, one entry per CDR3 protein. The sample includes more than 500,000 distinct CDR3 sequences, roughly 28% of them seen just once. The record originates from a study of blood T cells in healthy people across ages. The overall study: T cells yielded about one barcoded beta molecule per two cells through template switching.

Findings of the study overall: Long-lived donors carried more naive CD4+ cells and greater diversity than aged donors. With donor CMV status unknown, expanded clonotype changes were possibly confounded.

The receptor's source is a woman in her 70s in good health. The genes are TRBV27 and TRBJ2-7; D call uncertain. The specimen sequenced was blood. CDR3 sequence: CAGSTSTYSYEQYF. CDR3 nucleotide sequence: TGTGCCGGCAGTACCTCGACATACTCCTACGAGCAGTACTTC.